This T cell receptor beta chain was identified in a study of T cells in tumors after PD-1 blockade. Across the study: A subset received ongoing vismodegib 150 mg daily alongside anti-PD-1 therapy. On average, peripheral blood gave roughly 110,000 TCR templates and under 45,000 unique clonotypes. Findings of the study overall: Approximately 43% of tumor TCR clonotypes were also found in blood.

TCRdb keeps only in-frame clones here, not all; method: immunoSEQ multiplex PCR. Of 60,000 to 75,000 clones in the sample, 74% are singletons; the top ten hold 4% to 5%. The V and J ends lost 1 base and 1 base, in that order; junction bases with no gene match: 5. CDR1 SGHDN and CDR2 FVKESK come from the germline V gene. This CDR3 comprises 16 residues. Genomic DNA template from tumor biopsies or peripheral blood, roughly 616 ng to 6,004 ng input. Of note for this clone: No antigen is known for it.

The chain uses TRBV14 and TRBJ2-7; 9 bases are shared with TRBD1. The material was PBMCs, obtained after anti-PD-1 treatment. The TCR sequence derives from a human donor with basal cell carcinoma. The CDR3 loop reads CASSQGLGQGSYEQYF. The CDR3 nucleotides are TGTGCCAGCAGCCAAGGGCTAGGACAGGGGTCCTACGAGCAGTACTTC.